This T cell receptor beta chain was sequenced for a study of blood T cell repertoires in COVID-19. Those enrolled, adults aged 18 to 89 years, came from about 24 US areas. Grouping used clinical history reported by participants in a survey and questionnaire. The table lists this clone with a count of one. Clones were sequenced by immunoSEQ multiplex PCR, and TCRdb holds only the in-frame ones, with some missing. The sample consists of about 240,000 clones, around 86% of them appearing once. V shed 0 bases and J shed 4 bases, with 7 bases lying between them. The CDR3 consists of 13 residues. Germline CDR1 SGHTA, CDR2 FQGNSA.

V gene TRBV7-2 combines with J gene TRBJ2-7; D unclear. This sequence originates from a middle-aged woman with acute COVID-19. The material sequenced was PBMCs or T cells enriched from blood (not recorded which). The CDR3, as DNA: TGTGCCAGCAGCTTAGCAGCGACTTACGAGCAGTACTTC. Residues: CASSLAATYEQYF.